A selection of T cell receptor beta chains follows, all from one sample in a study of OX40 agonist ivuxolimab in advanced cancers. The assay was immunoSEQ multiplex PCR, and TCRdb's table has in-frame clones only and misses some. The sample shows around 50,000 clones, more than 70% of them seen only once. Material: CD4+ or CD8+ T cells sorted from blood, obtained in a trial of the OX40 agonist ivuxolimab. The receptors were sampled from an adult with an advanced solid tumor such as melanoma, head and neck, liver or kidney cancer. The CDR3 runs from the conserved cysteine through the conserved F or W. The order of the fields is D gene, V gene, J gene, clone size, CDR3 DNA, CDR3 protein. D genes are given only for firm matches. Clone size is stated in some rows and not others, as once, few, many or a class when expanded.

TRBD1	TRBV5-1	TRBJ2-7	.	TGCGCCAGCAGCTCACAGGGGGCGCTGCGGGAGCAGTACTTC	CASSSQGALREQYF
TRBD1	TRBV30	TRBJ2-7	few	TGTGCCTGCACAGGGGCCTACGAGCAGTACTTC	CACTGAYEQYF
.	TRBV7-8	TRBJ2-5	.	TGTGCCAGCAGCTTAAGGCCAGAAGGAGAGACCCAGTACTTC	CASSLRPEGETQYF
TRBD2	TRBV6-6	TRBJ2-2	.	TGTGCCAGCAGTTACGACGCGGGAGGGAACACCGGGGAGCTGTTTTTT	CASSYDAGGNTGELFF
TRBD1	TRBV27	TRBJ2-7	.	TGTGCCAGCGGATTCCGGGACAGGGGGGGAGAGCAGTACTTC	CASGFRDRGGEQYF
.	TRBV5-1	TRBJ2-2	.	TGCGCCAGCAGCCTGGCGTACTTATCCACCGGGGAGCTGTTTTTT	CASSLAYLSTGELFF
TRBD2	TRBV6-1	TRBJ2-2	.	TGTGCCAGCCGGGTGACGGGAGGGGACACCGGGGAGCTGTTTTTT	CASRVTGGDTGELFF
.	TRBV2	TRBJ1-2	.	TGTGCCAGCAGTGACCGGTTCGGTGGCTACACCTTC	CASSDRFGGYTF
TRBD1	TRBV5-4	TRBJ2-3	.	TGTGCCAGCAGCTCACCCAGGGGGGATACGCAGTATTTT	CASSSPRGDTQYF
.	TRBV18	TRBJ1-1	.	TGTGCCAGCTCAAGGCAGGGGTTTAACACTGAAGCTTTCTTT	CASSRQGFNTEAFF
TRBD2	TRBV5-1	TRBJ2-1	few	TGCGCCAGCAGCTTGGTGGCTAGCGGTGACAATGAGCAGTTCTTC	CASSLVASGDNEQFF
TRBD1	TRBV15	TRBJ1-3	.	TGTGCCACCAGCAGAGAGTACAGGGGGACGGGAAACACCATATATTTT	CATSREYRGTGNTIYF
.	TRBV28	TRBJ2-7	.	TGTGCCAGCAGCCAAATGCGAGGACTAACTGAGCAGTACTTC	CASSQMRGLTEQYF
.	TRBV6-1	TRBJ2-3	.	TGTGCCAGCAGCCAGACAGGGAGGAGCACAGATACGCAGTATTTT	CASSQTGRSTDTQYF
TRBD1	TRBV19	TRBJ2-1	.	TGTGCCAGTAGCCAGACAGGGGGCTATTTTGGTGAGCAGTTCTTC	CASSQTGGYFGEQFF
TRBD2	TRBV5-1	TRBJ2-1	.	TGCGCCAGCAGCGACCAACTAGCGGGAGGCAATGAGCAGTTCTTC	CASSDQLAGGNEQFF
.	TRBV18	TRBJ1-3	.	TGTGCCAGCTCTCCCGGGGGGGGCGCTGGAAACACCATATATTTT	CASSPGGGAGNTIYF
TRBD1	TRBV11-2	TRBJ2-4	.	TGTGCCAGCAGCTTCCAGGACAGGGAAGGAAACATTCAGTACTTC	CASSFQDREGNIQYF
.	TRBV7-2	TRBJ2-5	.	TGTGCCAGCAGCTCCGCCGGGACGACCCAGACCCAGTACTTC	CASSSAGTTQTQYF
.	TRBV30	TRBJ2-2	.	TGTGCCTGGAGTTGGGACGTGAACACCGGGGAGCTGTTTTTT	CAWSWDVNTGELFF
.	TRBV18	TRBJ2-5	.	TGTGCCAGCTCACCCTTCGAAACAGGGACGTCAGGGGAGACCCAGTACTTC	CASSPFETGTSGETQYF
.	TRBV7-6	TRBJ2-7	.	TGTGCCAGCAGCCCGACAGGGAGGTCCTACGAGCAGTACTTC	CASSPTGRSYEQYF
.	TRBV28	TRBJ1-2	few	TGTGCCAGCAGTACAGGCATCTATGGCTACACCTTC	CASSTGIYGYTF
TRBD2	TRBV23-1	TRBJ2-1	once	TGCGCCAGCAGTAGCGGGAGGCTTGAAGGGGAGCAGTTCTTC	CASSSGRLEGEQFF
.	TRBV6-6	TRBJ1-2	.	TGTGCCAGCAGTTACGACTATGGCTACACCTTC	CASSYDYGYTF
.	TRBV28	TRBJ2-5	few	TGTGCCAGCAGCCCCGGACAGTTACAAGAGACCCAGTACTTC	CASSPGQLQETQYF
.	TRBV28	TRBJ1-1	.	TGTGCCAGCAGGGGGGGGACTGAAGCTTTCTTT	CASRGGTEAFF
.	TRBV4-1	TRBJ2-7	.	TGCGCCACCTTAGGGCCGTCGGGTTACGAGCAGTACTTC	CATLGPSGYEQYF
.	TRBV9	TRBJ2-3	.	TGTGCCAGCAGCTTCCGTGGACTCTCGAGCACAGATACGCAGTATTTT	CASSFRGLSSTDTQYF
TRBD1	TRBV14	TRBJ1-1	once	TGTGCCAGCAGCCGAGGGGGCGCGCACACTGAAGCTTTCTTT	CASSRGGAHTEAFF
.	TRBV2	TRBJ1-2	.	TGTGCCAGCAGCGGAGGGACCGGGATTATAGGGGGCTACACCTTC	CASSGGTGIIGGYTF
.	TRBV6-5	TRBJ1-5	.	TGTGCCAGCAGTAAGGGCAGGGCTTCGAATCAGCCCCAGCATTTT	CASSKGRASNQPQHF
TRBD2	TRBV7-2	TRBJ2-3	.	TGTGCCAGCAGCTTACGAGCGGGAGGTCCCTCGGGGGATACGCAGTATTTT	CASSLRAGGPSGDTQYF
.	TRBV18	TRBJ2-1	once	TGTGCCAGCTCACTCGACCAAGGGACCTACAATGAGCAGTTCTTC	CASSLDQGTYNEQFF
.	TRBV30	TRBJ2-6	.	TGTGCCTGGACCTCACTGGGCTCTGGGGCCAACGTCCTGACTTTC	CAWTSLGSGANVLTF
TRBD1	TRBV7-9	TRBJ1-5	.	TGTGCCAGCAGCTGGGGGACAGGAAGCAATCAGCCCCAGCATTTT	CASSWGTGSNQPQHF
TRBD2	TRBV7-6	TRBJ2-5	.	TGTGCCAGCAGCTCGACTAGCGGGAGAATACAAGAGACCCAGTACTTC	CASSSTSGRIQETQYF
TRBD1	TRBV27	TRBJ1-4	.	TGTGCCAGCAGGGACGCCGACAGGGGTGATGAAAAACTGTTTTTT	CASRDADRGDEKLFF
.	TRBV7-6	TRBJ1-1	.	TGTGCCAGCGAGGGGAGAAAAGCTTTCTTT	CASEGRKAFF
.	TRBV18	TRBJ2-1	.	TGTGCCAGCTCACCTGGGCGGCACCATACTTATGAGCAGTTCTTC	CASSPGRHHTYEQFF
.	TRBV13	TRBJ2-2	.	TGTGCCAGCAGCTTAAATAGGGACACCGGGGAGCTGTTTTTT	CASSLNRDTGELFF
TRBD1	TRBV15	TRBJ2-7	.	TGTGCCACCAGCAGAGGAGGACAGGGGGCGTACGAGCAGTACTTC	CATSRGGQGAYEQYF
.	TRBV5-1	TRBJ1-4	.	TGCGCCAGCAGCGACCCCCAAGGTGTTAATGAAAAACTGTTTTTT	CASSDPQGVNEKLFF
TRBD2	TRBV18	TRBJ2-2	.	TGTGCCAGCTCACCAGGGCTAGCGGGAACCGGGGAGCTGTTTTTT	CASSPGLAGTGELFF
TRBD2	TRBV11-3	TRBJ2-5	.	TGTGCCAGCAGCCTAGGACTAGCGGGATCTCCTACCCAGTACTTC	CASSLGLAGSPTQYF
.	TRBV28	TRBJ2-7	.	TGTGCCAGCAGCTCCACTAACCTCTACGAGCAGTACTTC	CASSSTNLYEQYF
.	TRBV6-6	TRBJ1-1	.	TGTGCCAGCAGTCCAGAAAGACTGAACACTGAAGCTTTCTTT	CASSPERLNTEAFF